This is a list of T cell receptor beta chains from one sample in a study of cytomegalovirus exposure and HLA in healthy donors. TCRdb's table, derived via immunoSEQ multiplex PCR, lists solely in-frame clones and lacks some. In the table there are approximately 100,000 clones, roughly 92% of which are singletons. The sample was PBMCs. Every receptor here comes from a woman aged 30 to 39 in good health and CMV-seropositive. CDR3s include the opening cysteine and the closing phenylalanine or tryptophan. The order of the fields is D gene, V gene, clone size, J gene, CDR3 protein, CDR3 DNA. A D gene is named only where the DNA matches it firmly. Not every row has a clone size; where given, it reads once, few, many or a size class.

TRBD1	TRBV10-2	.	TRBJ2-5	CASSVGGGETQYF	TGCGCCAGCAGTGTAGGGGGCGGGGAGACCCAGTACTTC
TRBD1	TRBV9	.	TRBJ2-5	CASSVATTGGFQETQYF	TGTGCCAGCAGCGTAGCTACGACAGGGGGGTTTCAGGAGACCCAGTACTTC
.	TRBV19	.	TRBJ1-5	CASSIPPRESNQPQHF	TGTGCCAGTAGTATCCCGCCACGGGAGAGCAATCAGCCCCAGCATTTT
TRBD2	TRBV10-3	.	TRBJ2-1	CAISESILREGYNEQFF	TGTGCCATCAGTGAGTCGATCCTGCGGGAGGGGTACAATGAGCAGTTCTTC
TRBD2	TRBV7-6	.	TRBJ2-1	CASSGTSGSLNEQFF	TGTGCCAGCAGTGGGACTAGCGGGAGCCTCAATGAGCAGTTCTTC
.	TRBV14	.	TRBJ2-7	CASSPPVVPYEQYF	TGTGCCAGCAGCCCCCCGGTGGTTCCCTACGAGCAGTACTTC
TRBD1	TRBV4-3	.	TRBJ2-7	CASSLNGGQGSLTTLYEQYF	TGCGCCAGCAGCTTAAACGGGGGACAGGGTTCCCTTACCACGCTCTACGAGCAGTACTTC
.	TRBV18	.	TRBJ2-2	CASSPRQPNTGELFF	TGTGCCAGCTCACCACGACAGCCGAACACCGGGGAGCTGTTTTTT
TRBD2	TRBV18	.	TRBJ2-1	CASSPLTSDNEQFF	TGTGCCAGCTCACCCCTTACTAGCGATAATGAGCAGTTCTTC
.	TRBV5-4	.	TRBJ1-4	CASSLRGAEKLFF	TGTGCCAGCAGCTTGAGGGGTGCTGAAAAACTGTTTTTT
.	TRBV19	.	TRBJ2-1	CASSIARSEQFF	TGTGCCAGTAGTATAGCCAGATCTGAGCAGTTCTTC
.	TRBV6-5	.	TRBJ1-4	CASRATGSANEKLFF	TGTGCCAGCAGGGCCACAGGGTCGGCTAATGAAAAACTGTTTTTT
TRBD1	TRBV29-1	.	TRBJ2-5	CSVGWRDRAQETQYF	TGCAGCGTGGGTTGGAGGGACAGGGCCCAAGAGACCCAGTACTTC
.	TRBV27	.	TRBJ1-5	CATALRLSGQPQHF	TGTGCCACCGCCCTGCGGCTATCGGGTCAGCCCCAGCATTTT
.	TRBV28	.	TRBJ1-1	CASSLYQGSTEAFF	TGTGCCAGCAGTTTATATCAGGGCAGCACTGAAGCTTTCTTT
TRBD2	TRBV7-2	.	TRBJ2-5	CASRKTGGSWETQYF	TGTGCCAGTCGAAAGACGGGCGGGAGTTGGGAGACCCAGTACTTC
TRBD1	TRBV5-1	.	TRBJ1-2	CASSLYSRLLGQGKNYGYTF	TGCGCCAGCAGCTTGTATAGCCGTTTGTTGGGACAGGGAAAAAACTATGGCTACACCTTC
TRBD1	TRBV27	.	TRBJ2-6	CASSLGQGRLGANVLTF	TGTGCCAGCAGTTTAGGACAGGGACGGTTAGGGGCCAACGTCCTGACTTTC
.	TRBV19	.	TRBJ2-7	CASSPWASSDRYDEQYF	TGTGCCAGTAGTCCTTGGGCCTCCTCTGACAGATACGACGAGCAGTACTTC
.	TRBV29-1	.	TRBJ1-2	CSVEAGGSYGYTF	TGCAGCGTTGAAGCGGGCGGGTCCTATGGCTACACCTTC
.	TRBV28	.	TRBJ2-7	CASSNQYLQGGGYEQYF	TGTGCCAGCAGCAACCAATACTTACAGGGTGGGGGCTACGAGCAGTACTTC
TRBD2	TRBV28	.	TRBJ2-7	CASSVPRGGPYEQYF	TGTGCCAGCAGTGTGCCCCGGGGGGGGCCCTACGAGCAGTACTTC
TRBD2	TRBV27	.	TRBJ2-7	CASSQLAGGYYEQYF	TGTGCCAGCAGCCAACTAGCGGGGGGGTACTACGAGCAGTACTTC
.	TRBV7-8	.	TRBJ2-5	CASSSTRQTKETQYF	TGTGCCAGCAGCTCGACCAGACAGACCAAAGAGACCCAGTACTTC
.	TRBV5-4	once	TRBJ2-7	CASSLRRASSPREQYF	TGTGCCAGCAGCTTGAGGAGGGCATCGTCCCCTCGCGAGCAGTACTTC
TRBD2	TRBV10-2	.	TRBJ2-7	CASRQAGDGTYEQYF	TGCGCCAGCAGACAAGCGGGAGATGGGACCTACGAGCAGTACTTC
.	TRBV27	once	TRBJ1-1	CASSLSPTGEAFF	TGTGCCAGCAGTTTATCCCCGACAGGAGAAGCTTTCTTT
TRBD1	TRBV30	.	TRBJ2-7	CASGTGVDYEQYF	TGTGCCTCAGGCACAGGGGTGGACTACGAGCAGTACTTC
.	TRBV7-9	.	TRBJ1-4	CASSLDPLSNEKLFF	TGTGCCAGCAGCTTAGACCCACTTAGTAATGAAAAACTGTTTTTT
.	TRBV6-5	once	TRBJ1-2	CASSYSLNYGYTF	TGTGCCAGCAGTTACTCACTTAACTATGGCTACACCTTC
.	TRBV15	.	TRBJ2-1	CATSMGLGTNEQFF	TGTGCCACCAGCATGGGACTCGGGACGAATGAGCAGTTCTTC
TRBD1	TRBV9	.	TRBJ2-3	CASSTRQGWAHTQYF	TGTGCCAGCAGCACACGACAGGGTTGGGCGCATACGCAGTATTTT
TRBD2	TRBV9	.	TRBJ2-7	CASSGTAGLAGQQYF	TGTGCCAGCAGCGGGACAGCGGGACTAGCGGGACAGCAGTACTTC
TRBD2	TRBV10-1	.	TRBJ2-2	CATWGLAGGGTGELFF	TGCGCCACCTGGGGACTAGCGGGAGGCGGCACCGGGGAGCTGTTTTTT
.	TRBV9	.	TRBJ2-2	CASSVTSNTGELFF	TGTGCCAGCAGCGTGACTTCGAACACCGGGGAGCTGTTTTTT
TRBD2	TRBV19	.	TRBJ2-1	CASSKRLAGETFYNEQFF	TGTGCCAGTAGTAAACGTCTAGCGGGAGAAACTTTCTACAATGAGCAGTTCTTC
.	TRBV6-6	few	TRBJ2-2	CASRQRLVGELFF	TGTGCCAGCAGGCAGCGACTAGTCGGGGAGCTGTTTTTT
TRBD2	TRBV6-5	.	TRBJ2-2	CASRTGTMNTGELFF	TGTGCCAGCAGGACCGGGACTATGAACACCGGGGAGCTGTTTTTT
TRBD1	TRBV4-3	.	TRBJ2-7	CASSSNRGSSYEQYF	TGCGCCAGCAGCTCGAACAGGGGAAGCTCCTACGAGCAGTACTTC
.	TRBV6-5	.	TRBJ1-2	CASSYSEVPSTYGYTF	TGTGCCAGCAGTTACTCAGAGGTGCCGTCCACTTATGGCTACACCTTC
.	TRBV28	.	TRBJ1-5	CASSPPFNQPQHF	TGTGCCAGCAGTCCCCCTTTTAATCAGCCCCAGCATTTT
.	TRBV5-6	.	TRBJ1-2	CASSLAGWAEAYGYTF	TGTGCCAGCAGCTTGGCGGGGTGGGCAGAGGCCTATGGCTACACCTTC
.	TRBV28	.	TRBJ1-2	CASSTPGGVNYGYTF	TGTGCCAGCAGCACACCCGGGGGGGTTAACTATGGCTACACCTTC
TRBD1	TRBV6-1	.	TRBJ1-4	CASSALRTGSNEKLFF	TGTGCCAGCAGTGCCCTACGGACAGGGTCCAATGAAAAACTGTTTTTT
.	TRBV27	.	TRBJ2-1	CASSFSGWRPTSYNEQFF	TGTGCCAGCAGTTTTTCAGGGTGGAGACCTACCTCCTACAATGAGCAGTTCTTC